Each of the 21 T cell receptor beta chains below was sequenced from the same sample in a study of blood T cell repertoires in COVID-19. Using immunoSEQ multiplex PCR, the repertoire was profiled, and TCRdb retains in-frame clones only, with some absent. The sample carries more than 150,000 clones, more than 85% recorded once. The sample taken for sequencing was peripheral blood. The source is a man aged 40-55 years with active or convalescent COVID-19.

CDR3 in DNA: TGCGCCAGCAGCCTTCAATACCGGAGTGACAGTGACTCTGGAAACACCATATATTTT. As protein: CASSLQYRSDSDSGNTIYF. The chain joins TRBV4-1 to TRBJ1-3; a possible D gene is TRBD1 (5 bases). V dropped 4 bases and J dropped 0 bases, with 22 bases sitting between them. CDR3 size: 19 residues. Germline assignment: CDR1 MGHRA and CDR2 YSYEKL.

V usage is TRBV18 and J usage is TRBJ2-5, with 8 bases that match TRBD2. Germline V gives CDR1 KGHSH, CDR2 LQKENI. Trimming removed 6 bases from V and 3 bases from J; junction bases left unmatched: 3. The CDR3 runs to 13 residues. The CDR3 DNA reads TGTGCCAGCTCTCTGCGGGGGGAAGAGACCCAGTACTTC. It encodes CASSLRGEETQYF.

The chain recombines TRBV27 with TRBJ2-3; 11 nucleotides align to TRBD1. Germline assignment: CDR1 MNHEY and CDR2 SMNVEV (reference sequence). The J segment lost 1 base and the V segment lost 1 base, leaving 4 bases of the junction unmatched. The length of the CDR3 is 17 residues. In DNA form, the CDR3 reads TGTGCCAGCAGTTTATTCAGGACAGGGGGCGGCACAGATACGCAGTATTTT. Amino acid sequence: CASSLFRTGGGTDTQYF.

The genes are TRBV12-3 or TRBV12-4 and TRBJ2-1; 8 bases align to TRBD2. Trimming at V came to 7 bases and at J to 16 bases, leaving 12 bases not matched to a gene. The CDR3 sequence is 12 residues long. This CDR3 is CASNHRGTRIFF. The DNA of the CDR3 is TGTGCCAGCAACCACCGTGGGACTAGGATTTTCTTC.

The chain joins TRBV18 to TRBJ2-5; 11 bases match TRBD1. Trimming at V came to 4 bases and at J to 4 bases, leaving 5 bases not matched to a gene. The CDR3 has 15 residues. Per the germline V gene, CDR1 is KGHSH and CDR2 is LQKENI. For the CDR3, the DNA is TGTGCCAGCTCACGAGCCGGGACAGGGGGAGAGACCCAGTACTTC. It specifies CASSRAGTGGETQYF.

The chain joins TRBV6-1 to TRBJ1-3; D call uncertain. From germline, CDR1 is MNHNS and CDR2 SASEGT. The CDR3 has 14 amino acids. The V end lost 2 bases, the J end lost 0 bases, and 5 bases lay between the germline ends. The CDR3 region has the DNA TGTGCCAGCAGTGAACTGTTCTCTGGAAACACCATATATTTT. It is translated as CASSELFSGNTIYF.

This clone was seen repeatedly, ten times or more. The chain joins TRBV28 to TRBJ2-5; D unresolved. In germline, CDR1 is MDHEN, CDR2 SYDVKM. Trimming cost V 2 bases and J 2 bases, with 6 bases left between them. This CDR3 spans 13 amino acids. The CDR3 spells CASSLNFQETQYF. DNA of the CDR3: TGTGCCAGCAGTTTAAACTTTCAAGAGACCCAGTACTTC.

The rearrangement uses TRBV5-5 and TRBJ1-2; no firm D call. The V gene's germline CDR1 is SGHKS and CDR2 YYEKEE (reference sequence). The ends were cut back, 3 bases at V and 4 bases at J, with 13 bases in the middle. The CDR3 covers 14 residues. The CDR3 here is CASSSGPSFYGYTF. CDR3 sequence (DNA): TGTGCCAGCAGCTCGGGCCCTAGCTTCTATGGCTACACCTTC.

This clone occurred once. The chain links TRBV9 to TRBJ1-5, with D hard to call. This CDR3 has 13 residues. Germline CDR1 reads SGDLS; CDR2 reads YYNGEE. V was trimmed by 0 bases and J by 7 bases, leaving 8 bases between them. The CDR3 coding sequence is TGTGCCAGCAGCGTAGGAGGCGGCCAGCCCCAGCATTTT. Encoded protein: CASSVGGGQPQHF.

V is TRBV5-1 and J is TRBJ2-7; D is unresolved. The CDR3 is 14 amino acids. Between the trimmed V and J ends, which lost 3 bases and 0 bases, there was a span of 10 bases. In germline, CDR1 is SGHRS, CDR2 YFSETQ. CDR3 loop: CASSSDGFSYEQYF. The CDR3, as DNA: TGCGCCAGCAGCTCCGACGGGTTCTCCTACGAGCAGTACTTC. Together with reference TRBV5-1 and TRBJ2-7, the CDR3 gives the full variable domain: KAGVTQTPRYLIKTRGQQVTLSCSPISGHRSVSWYQQTPGQGLQFLFEYFSETQRNKGNFPGRFSGRQFSNSRSEMNVSTLELGDSALYLCASSSDGFSYEQYFGPGTRLTVT.

The chain uses TRBV27 and TRBJ2-2, with TRBD2 identical over 12 bases. The ends lost 4 bases at V and 1 base at J; junction bases unmatched: 4. The CDR3 contains 17 residues. Germline loops: CDR1 MNHEY, CDR2 SMNVEV (reference sequence). The CDR3 region is CASSSLAGGLNTGELFF. The CDR3 DNA is TGTGCCAGCAGTTCCCTAGCGGGGGGGCTGAACACCGGGGAGCTGTTTTTT.

There are a few counts of this clone. This rearrangement joins TRBV7-3 to TRBJ1-1; no firm D call. V gave up 3 bases and J gave up 3 bases, with 11 bases separating them. The CDR3 contains 14 residues. CDR1 and CDR2 (germline): SGHTA, FQGTGA. The CDR3 is CASSFAGGDTEAFF. The CDR3 DNA sequence: TGTGCCAGCAGCTTTGCAGGCGGGGACACTGAAGCTTTCTTT.

The genes are TRBV2 and TRBJ1-5; TRBD1 matches 7 bases. The CDR3 consists of 17 residues. CDR1 and CDR2 from the germline V gene are SNHLY and FYNNEI. Trimming removed 3 bases from V and 0 bases from J; junction bases left unmatched: 8. The CDR3, as DNA: TGTGCCAGCAGTGATAGGGGACAGAAAATTAGCAATCAGCCCCAGCATTTT. This gives the protein CASSDRGQKISNQPQHF.

The gene calls are TRBV6-1 and TRBJ2-3; 12 bases fit TRBD2. The germline gives CDR1 MNHNS, CDR2 SASEGT. CDR3 size: 16 residues. V trimming: 2 bases; J trimming: 5 bases; junction bases outside the gene matches: 5. CDR3 sequence reads: CASSERASGGVDTQYF. The CDR3 nucleotides are TGTGCCAGCAGTGAAAGGGCTAGCGGGGGGGTAGATACGCAGTATTTT.

In this sample, this clone turned up a few times. The junction does not match germline at one end; this may be a read error. The V and J genes are TRBV5-4 and TRBJ1-6; D may be TRBD1 (6 bases). The CDR3 is 13 amino acids. Looked up from germline, CDR1 is SGHNT and CDR2 is YYREEE (reference sequence). The CDR3 loop reads CASSVDSNPHLGF. The DNA of the CDR3 is TGTGCCAGCAGCGTGGACAGTAACCCTCATCTTGGCTTT.

The J gene is TRBJ1-2, the V gene TRBV19, with D perhaps TRBD1 (6 bases). Germline V gives CDR1 LNHDA, CDR2 SQIVND (reference sequence). The CDR3 runs 18 residues. Trimming removed 1 base from V and 6 bases from J, with 24 bases in between. CDR3 DNA: TGTGCCAGTAGTATAGCCCGCAAGACACCGGGTACAGGGAATGGCTACACCTTC. Residues: CASSIARKTPGTGNGYTF.

The genes are TRBV5-4 and TRBJ1-2; possible D gene TRBD1, 5 bases. The CDR3 runs 14 residues. V was shortened by 3 bases and J by 6 bases, with 15 bases between the two germline ends. In germline, CDR1 is SGHNT, CDR2 YYREEE (reference sequence). CDR3 sequence reads: CASSSNVAGNGYTF. In DNA, the CDR3 is TGTGCCAGCAGCTCCAACGTGGCAGGGAATGGCTACACCTTC.

This chain connects TRBV5-1 to TRBJ2-5, with TRBD2 as a possible D gene (6 bases). V lost 0 bases and J lost 1, with 16 bases in between. Per the germline V gene, CDR1 is SGHRS and CDR2 is YFSETQ. This CDR3 contains 17 residues. CDR3 residues: CASSLAPTSGSQETQYF. The CDR3 coding sequence is TGCGCCAGCAGCTTGGCCCCGACTAGTGGGTCCCAAGAGACCCAGTACTTC.

This chain joins TRBV29-1 and TRBJ1-5; the D gene is possibly TRBD1 (5 bases). Trimming took off 6 bases at V and 3 bases at J, with 12 bases between the two ends. There are 13 residues in the CDR3. Germline loops: CDR1 SQVTM, CDR2 ANQGSEA. CDR3 amino acids: CSVRDSLNQPQHF. CDR3 DNA sequence: TGCAGCGTCCGAGACAGTCTCAATCAGCCCCAGCATTTT. The whole variable domain, filled in from reference TRBV29-1 and TRBJ1-5, reads SAVISQKPSRDICQRGTSLTIQCQVDSQVTMMFWYRQQPGQSLTLIATANQGSEATYESGFVIDKFPISRPNLTFSTLTVSNMSPEDSSIYLCSVRDSLNQPQHFGDGTRLSIL.

J is TRBJ1-2 and V is TRBV19; possibly TRBD1 for D (5 bases). V lost 5 bases and J 8 bases, leaving 18 bases between the germline ends. Germline V gene sequence: CDR1 LNHDA, CDR2 SQIVND (reference sequence). The CDR3 spans 14 residues. This CDR3 is CASSVSRVLRGYTF. The CDR3 DNA follows: TGTGCCAGTAGTGTAAGCAGGGTTCTGCGGGGCTACACCTTC.

The chain recombines TRBV28 with TRBJ1-2; D might be TRBD1 (6 bases). CDR1 MDHEN and CDR2 SYDVKM come from the germline V gene. V lost 3 bases, J lost 3 bases, and 8 bases lay in between. The CDR3 consists of 13 residues. CDR3 in DNA: TGTGCCAGCAGTTTTTACAGGGACTATGGCTACACCTTC. Translation: CASSFYRDYGYTF.